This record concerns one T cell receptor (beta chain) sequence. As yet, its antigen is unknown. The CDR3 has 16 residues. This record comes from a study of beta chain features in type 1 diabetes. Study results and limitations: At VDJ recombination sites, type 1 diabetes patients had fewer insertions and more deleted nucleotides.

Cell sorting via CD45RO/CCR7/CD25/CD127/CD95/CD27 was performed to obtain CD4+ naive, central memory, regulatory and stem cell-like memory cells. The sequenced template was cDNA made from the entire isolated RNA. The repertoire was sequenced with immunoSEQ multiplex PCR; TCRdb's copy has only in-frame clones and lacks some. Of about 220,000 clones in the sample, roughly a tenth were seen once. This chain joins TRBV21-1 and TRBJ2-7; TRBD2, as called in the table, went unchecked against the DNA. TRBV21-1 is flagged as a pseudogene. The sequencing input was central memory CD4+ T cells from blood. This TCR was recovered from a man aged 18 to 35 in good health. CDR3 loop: CASSKYRTTDSYEQYF. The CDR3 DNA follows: TGTGCCAGCAGCAAGTATAGGACTACAGACTCCTACGAGCAGTACTTC.